These 21 T cell receptor beta chains came from one sample sequenced in a study of graft-versus-host responses after intestinal transplantation. Assay: immunoSEQ multiplex PCR; the TCRdb copy retains only in-frame clones and omits some. This table holds 100,000 to 120,000 clones, about 94% found once. Their recognized antigens are unknown. The source material was unstimulated CD8+ T cells sorted from spleen or lymph node cells, sampled before intestinal transplant. These receptors were obtained from a human donor who received an intestinal transplant.

The V gene is TRBV28, the J gene TRBJ2-1, with D unresolved. Germline V gives CDR1 MDHEN, CDR2 SYDVKM. The V and J ends lost 2 bases and 4 bases respectively, with 15 bases between them. The CDR3 sequence is 16 residues long. The CDR3 bases are TGTGCCAGCAGTTTAGGCCCGGCCCGACATTACAATGAGCAGTTCTTC. Translated: CASSLGPARHYNEQFF.

This clone was observed once. CDR3 nucleotides: TGTGCCAGCAGCGTGGGGTCGGGGACGAAAGGTGTCGAGCAGTACTTC. It codes for CASSVGSGTKGVEQYF. The rearrangement joins TRBV9 to TRBJ2-7; perhaps D is TRBD1 or TRBD2 (5 bases each). V lost 2 bases to trimming and J lost 6 bases, with 21 bases between them. CDR3 length equals 16 residues. Germline CDR1 is SGDLS and CDR2 is YYNGEE.

V is TRBV10-1 and J is TRBJ2-3, with D uncertain. CDR3 length: 16 amino acids. V was clipped by 0 bases and J by 2 bases, with 12 bases between them. In germline, CDR1 is WNHNN, CDR2 SYGVQD (reference sequence). CDR3 protein: CASSESILDLTDTQYF. The CDR3 nucleotides are TGCGCCAGCAGTGAGTCCATCCTAGACCTCACAGATACGCAGTATTTT.

This chain connects TRBV27 to TRBJ2-1; 12 bases are shared with TRBD2. Germline values: CDR1 MNHEY, CDR2 SMNVEV (reference sequence). Trimming cost V 6 bases and J 10 bases; bases outside gene matches: 10. This CDR3 comprises 15 residues. As DNA, the CDR3 is TGTGCCAGCAGGGGGGTCCCGGGACTAGCGGGCGAGCAGTTCTTC. This encodes CASRGVPGLAGEQFF.

The rearrangement joins TRBV6-8 to TRBJ2-2; 15 nucleotides align to TRBD2. V lost 4 bases to trimming and J lost 3 bases; unmatched junction nucleotides: 3. The CDR3 sequence is 17 residues long. Per germline, CDR1 MNHGY and CDR2 SAAAGT. The CDR3 spells CASSWTSGGEDTGELFF. In DNA, the CDR3 is TGTGCCAGCAGTTGGACTAGCGGGGGGGAGGACACCGGGGAGCTGTTTTTT.

V usage is TRBV6-6 and J usage is TRBJ2-1; 7 bases are shared with TRBD1. Germline values: CDR1 MNHNY, CDR2 SVGAGI (reference sequence). V lost 2 bases to trimming and J lost 4 bases; unmatched junction nucleotides: 2. The length of the CDR3 is 14 residues. The CDR3 region has the DNA TGTGCCAGCAGTTACGTGGACAGGTACAATGAGCAGTTCTTC. Amino acids: CASSYVDRYNEQFF.

This clone was detected only once. The CDR3: CSVEGTKAYEQYF. CDR3 coding DNA: TGCAGCGTTGAAGGGACCAAAGCCTACGAGCAGTACTTC. The rearrangement joins TRBV29-1 to TRBJ2-7, with D unclear. The V end was cut by 1 base, the J end by 2 bases, with 9 bases between. From germline, CDR1 is SQVTM and CDR2 ANQGSEA. This CDR3 is built from 13 residues.

V is TRBV6-1 and J is TRBJ2-3; the D gene is possibly TRBD1 (6 bases). There are 16 residues in the CDR3. V lost 4 bases and J lost 1, with 15 bases in between. In germline, CDR1 is MNHNS, CDR2 SASEGT. CDR3 nucleotides: TGTGCCAGCAGTGCACAGGGTTGGCGGGGCACAGATACGCAGTATTTT. Amino acids: CASSAQGWRGTDTQYF.

The chain joins TRBV7-9 to TRBJ2-2, with a possible D match to TRBD2 (7 bases). The CDR3 loop spans 15 amino acids. With 1 base removed from V and 3 bases from J, the gap between germline ends came to 9 bases. Germline loops: CDR1 SEHNR, CDR2 FQNEAQ (reference sequence). The DNA of the CDR3 is TGTGCCAGCAGCTTAGAAGGGGGGGACACCGGGGAGCTGTTTTTT. This translates into CASSLEGGDTGELFF.

The J gene is TRBJ2-1, the V gene TRBV9, with D perhaps TRBD1 or TRBD2 (6 bases each). The ends were cut back, 0 bases at V and 6 bases at J, with 16 bases in the middle. The CDR3 spans 16 residues. Germline V gene lookup returns CDR1 SGDLS and CDR2 YYNGEE. The CDR3 loop reads CASSVGWGAIGNEQFF. CDR3 coding DNA: TGTGCCAGCAGCGTAGGGTGGGGGGCGATCGGCAATGAGCAGTTCTTC. The full variable domain, completed using reference TRBV9 and TRBJ2-1, is DSGVTQTPKHLITATGQRVTLRCSPRSGDLSVYWYQQSLDQGLQFLIQYYNGEERAKGNILERFSAQQFPDLHSELNLSSLELGDSALYFCASSVGWGAIGNEQFFGPGTRLTVL.

This clone was recorded only once. The chain couples TRBV7-8 to TRBJ2-3; 13 positions agree with TRBD2. This CDR3 comprises 17 residues. J was trimmed by 5 bases and V by 2 bases; bases with no gene match: 7. Germline CDR1 and CDR2: SGHVS and FQNEAQ. The CDR3 reads CASSLTTSGRVVDTQYF. The DNA for the CDR3 is TGTGCCAGCAGCTTAACTACTAGCGGGAGGGTGGTAGATACGCAGTATTTT.

V gene TRBV6-5 combines with J gene TRBJ1-1, with D maybe TRBD1 (6 bases). The CDR3 runs 15 residues. CDR1 MNHEY and CDR2 SVGAGI come from the germline V gene. V gave up 0 bases and J gave up 1 base, with 9 bases separating them. CDR3 loop: CASSYSVGGNTEAFF. CDR3 DNA sequence: TGTGCCAGCAGTTACTCCGTAGGGGGGAACACTGAAGCTTTCTTT.

This rearrangement joins TRBV5-1 to TRBJ2-1; possible D gene TRBD1, 6 bases. V lost 0 bases and J lost 8, with 15 bases in between. This CDR3 is built from 15 residues. Looked up from germline, CDR1 is SGHRS and CDR2 is YFSETQ. As DNA, the CDR3 is TGCGCCAGCAGCTTGGAGGGGGAAGGAGCTGATGAGCAGTTCTTC. Its protein is CASSLEGEGADEQFF.

The rearrangement uses TRBV5-1 and TRBJ1-1; D gene ambiguous. V was cut by 2 bases and J by 4 bases, with 9 bases left in between. From germline, CDR1 is SGHRS and CDR2 YFSETQ. This CDR3 is 13 amino acids long. The chain's CDR3 is CASSLGSATEAFF. CDR3 bases: TGCGCCAGCAGCTTAGGCAGTGCCACTGAAGCTTTCTTT. The complete variable domain, with remaining parts taken from reference TRBV5-1 and TRBJ1-1, reads KAGVTQTPRYLIKTRGQQVTLSCSPISGHRSVSWYQQTPGQGLQFLFEYFSETQRNKGNFPGRFSGRQFSNSRSEMNVSTLELGDSALYLCASSLGSATEAFFGQGTRLTVV.

This clone was found a few times. The chain joins TRBV11-1 to TRBJ2-7; the D gene is possibly TRBD2 (6 bases). Germline V gene lookup returns CDR1 SGHAT and CDR2 FQDESV (reference sequence). Trimming took 1 base from V and 4 from J, leaving 11 bases between them. CDR3 size: 14 residues. In DNA, the CDR3 is TGTGCCAGCAGCTTAGGGACTACAGCATACGAGCAGTACTTC. Protein: CASSLGTTAYEQYF.

The chain is built from TRBV19 and TRBJ2-1, with 8 bases identical to TRBD2. The germline CDR1 and CDR2 sequences are LNHDA and SQIVND (reference sequence). The CDR3 spans 15 residues. V dropped 6 bases and J dropped 6; count of bases not matched to a gene: 10. In DNA, the CDR3 is TGTGCCAGTAGCCCGATGGGAGCGGGAGCCAATGAGCAGTTCTTC. Translation gives CASSPMGAGANEQFF. The full variable domain, its missing parts supplied by reference TRBV19 and TRBJ2-1, is DGGITQSPKYLFRKEGQNVTLSCEQNLNHDAMYWYRQDPGQGLRLIYYSQIVNDFQKGDIAEGYSVSREKKESFPLTVTSAQKNPTAFYLCASSPMGAGANEQFFGPGTRLTVL.

DNA of the CDR3: TGTGCCAGCAGTGAATCGAGACAGGGGGCTAAACCGCCCCCCTACGAGCAGTACTTC. The encoded protein is CASSESRQGAKPPPYEQYF. J is TRBJ2-7 and V is TRBV6-1; 10 bases align to TRBD1. The CDR3 sequence is 19 residues long. Germline trimming cut 2 bases from V and 2 bases from J; bases unmatched to any gene: 15. CDR1 MNHNS and CDR2 SASEGT come from the germline V gene.

The chain uses TRBV29-1 and TRBJ1-1; D uncertain. The CDR3 length is 11 residues. Looked up from germline, CDR1 is SQVTM and CDR2 is ANQGSEA. V was trimmed by 0 bases and J by 7 bases, leaving 6 bases between them. The CDR3 spells CSVEDPDEAFF. The CDR3 DNA sequence: TGCAGCGTTGAAGATCCGGATGAAGCTTTCTTT.

The chain uses TRBV7-9 and TRBJ2-3, with D unresolved. The CDR3 length is 14 residues. Germline lookup yields CDR1 SEHNR and CDR2 FQNEAQ (reference sequence). Trimming removed 3 bases at V and 5 bases at J, with 12 bases between. The CDR3 protein is CASSFRGKIDTQYF. CDR3 nucleotide sequence: TGTGCCAGCAGCTTCAGAGGCAAGATAGATACGCAGTATTTT.

The rearrangement joins TRBV6-5 to TRBJ2-2; D might be TRBD1 or TRBD2, each matching 6 bases. The CDR3 sequence is 13 residues long. Germline CDR1 and CDR2: MNHEY and SVGAGI. The V end was cut by 4 bases, the J end by 8 bases, with 11 bases between. The CDR3 region is CASSWGAVGELFF. Here the CDR3 DNA reads TGTGCCAGCAGTTGGGGGGCCGTAGGGGAGCTGTTTTTT.

The V gene is TRBV5-1, the J gene TRBJ2-7; D is ambiguous. This CDR3 comprises 15 residues. The V and J ends lost 4 bases and 6 bases respectively, with 20 bases between them. Germline CDR1 and CDR2: SGHRS and YFSETQ. The CDR3 region is CASSLEEASQSEQYF. The CDR3, as DNA: TGCGCCAGCAGCCTCGAGGAAGCGTCGCAAAGCGAGCAGTACTTC.